This T cell receptor (beta chain) was profiled in a study of cytotoxic CD8 clonotypes in ibrutinib-treated CLL. Study in general: Response specimens were obtained following a median treatment duration of about twelve months, with a range of 6 to 36. Whole-study results and caveats: The public clonotypes identified were infrequent and showed contraction or stability on treatment. At progression, clonality fell back toward baseline after rising at ibrutinib response.

In the case of this clone: Its matching antigen is unknown.

T cells were sequenced at a targeted depth of 1 in 200,000 to 1 in 1 million. Profiled with immunoSEQ multiplex PCR; TCRdb holds only in-frame clones, not every one. The sample has 120,000 to 150,000 clones, around 90% seen once. The CDR3 is 14 amino acids. Trimming took off 6 bases at V and 4 bases at J, with 13 bases between the two ends. Germline loops: CDR1 MNHEY, CDR2 SVGAGI. This chain uses TRBV6-5 with TRBJ2-1; maybe TRBD2 (5 bases). The specimen was PBMCs, collected after 12 months of ibrutinib treatment. The clonotype comes from a human donor with chronic lymphocytic leukemia. The CDR3 DNA follows: TGTGCCAGCAGAAGCGAGTGGGAGTACAATGAGCAGTTCTTC. Its translation: CASRSEWEYNEQFF.